These 11 T cell receptor beta chains originate from one sample sequenced in a study of cytomegalovirus exposure and HLA in healthy donors. Researchers ran the PCR with 60 Vbeta and 13 Jbeta primers. This table comes from immunoSEQ multiplex PCR, and its TCRdb copy is limited to in-frame clones, with some not included. The sample has around 65,000 clones; around 80% are singletons. Sequencing input: PBMCs. The source of these receptors is a girl aged 5-17 years in good health and CMV-seropositive.

The V and J genes are TRBV6-1 and TRBJ2-2, with D possibly being TRBD1 (6 bases). Trimming pared 6 bases from V and 0 bases from J, leaving 11 bases between. The CDR3 runs 15 residues. The germline CDR1 and CDR2 sequences are MNHNS and SASEGT. The CDR3 is CASRTDRSNTGELFF. In DNA form, the CDR3 reads TGTGCCAGCAGGACCGACAGGTCGAACACCGGGGAGCTGTTTTTT.

V and J are TRBV6-1 and TRBJ1-4, with a weak D call TRBD1 (5 bases). CDR3 size: 14 residues. Germline V gene sequence: CDR1 MNHNS, CDR2 SASEGT. Trimming stripped 3 bases from V and 11 bases from J, with 16 bases between. CDR3 bases: TGTGCCAGCAGTGATCGGACGGGGGGGGTGAAACTGTTTTTT. Translation gives CASSDRTGGVKLFF.

V gene TRBV6-4 combines with J gene TRBJ2-3, with unresolved D. Germline V gene data show CDR1 as MRHNA and CDR2 as SNTAGT. CDR3 length: 14 amino acids. With 8 bases removed from V and 6 bases from J, the gap between germline ends came to 18 bases. In nucleotides, the CDR3 is TGTGCCAGCGGGCTTACGTCGTGCAGGGATACGCAGTATTTT. Residues: CASGLTSCRDTQYF.

The V and J genes are TRBV19 and TRBJ2-7; 8 bases are shared with TRBD1. Germline V CDR1 and CDR2: LNHDA, SQIVND (reference sequence). J lost 3 bases, V lost 6 bases, and 10 bases had no gene match. The CDR3 is 15 amino acids. This chain's CDR3 is CASSRDRGVGYEQYF. The DNA for the CDR3 is TGTGCCAGTAGCAGAGACAGGGGAGTTGGCTACGAGCAGTACTTC.

This chain uses TRBV6-5 with TRBJ2-7; a possible D gene is TRBD1 (6 bases). CDR1 is MNHEY, CDR2 SVGAGI, per germline. With 0 bases removed from V and 7 bases from J, the gap between germline ends came to 13 bases. CDR3 size: 14 residues. The CDR3 nucleotides read TGTGCCAGCAGTTACTCCCCCAGGGGCTATGAGCAGTACTTC. Protein: CASSYSPRGYEQYF.

The CDR3 loop reads CASSQDGGGRRSFFF. The DNA for the CDR3 is TGCGCCAGCAGCCAAGATGGGGGAGGTCGCAGGAGCTTTTTTTTT. The gene calls are TRBV4-3 and TRBJ1-4; tentative D call: TRBD1 (5 bases). Trimming pared 0 bases from V and 17 bases from J, leaving 22 bases between. This CDR3 has 15 amino acids. Germline V gene lookup returns CDR1 LGHNA and CDR2 YSLEER.

There are a few counts of this clone. V is TRBV5-4 and J is TRBJ2-5; D is perhaps TRBD2 (6 bases). Germline lookup yields CDR1 SGHNT and CDR2 YYREEE (reference sequence). CDR3 size: 15 residues. Trimming removed 5 bases at V and 2 bases at J, with 16 bases between. Here the CDR3 reads CASSQIDGGQETQYF. The DNA of the CDR3 is TGTGCCAGCAGTCAAATCGATGGGGGGCAAGAGACCCAGTACTTC.

J is TRBJ1-1 and V is TRBV30, with D possibly TRBD1 on 6 matching bases. Trimming removed 4 bases from V and 0 bases from J, with 12 bases in between. CDR1 and CDR2 from the germline V gene are GTSNPN and SVGIG (reference sequence). This CDR3 region has 14 residues. The CDR3 is CAWKGGPLNTEAFF. The CDR3 nucleotides read TGTGCCTGGAAGGGGGGGCCCTTGAACACTGAAGCTTTCTTT.

The V gene is TRBV6-1, the J gene TRBJ1-2; D not certain. The CDR3 consists of 13 residues. The germline gives CDR1 MNHNS, CDR2 SASEGT. The V end was cut by 3 bases, the J end by 3 bases, with 8 bases between. CDR3 DNA sequence: TGTGCCAGCAGTGACGGGAAGTACTATGGCTACACCTTC. Its protein is CASSDGKYYGYTF.

CDR3 region: CASSIRTGLQETQYF. In DNA form, the CDR3 reads TGTGCCAGTAGTATCAGGACAGGACTACAAGAGACCCAGTACTTC. V gene TRBV19 combines with J gene TRBJ2-5; D perhaps matches TRBD1 (7 bases). Germline values: CDR1 LNHDA, CDR2 SQIVND (reference sequence). V was clipped by 3 bases and J by 2 bases, with 13 bases between them. There are 15 residues in the CDR3.

This chain connects TRBV19 to TRBJ2-1; 7 nucleotides agree with TRBD2. CDR1 is LNHDA and CDR2 is SQIVND in the germline V gene (reference sequence). The J segment lost 6 bases and the V segment lost 9 bases, leaving 11 bases of the junction unmatched. CDR3 length: 14 residues. The CDR3 DNA sequence: TGTGCCAGCGATAGCGGGTCTCTGGGCAATGAGCAGTTCTTC. Translation: CASDSGSLGNEQFF. Drawing the rest from reference TRBV19 and TRBJ2-1, the complete variable domain is DGGITQSPKYLFRKEGQNVTLSCEQNLNHDAMYWYRQDPGQGLRLIYYSQIVNDFQKGDIAEGYSVSREKKESFPLTVTSAQKNPTAFYLCASDSGSLGNEQFFGPGTRLTVL.